This TCR beta chain was documented in a study of blood T cell repertoires in COVID-19. Study information: The analysed material was cDNA or gDNA that came from T cells, B-cell-depleted T cells, or PBMCs.

Methods used by the authors: Reference gene primer amplification gave estimated nucleated cell counts. Profiling relied on immunoSEQ multiplex PCR, and the TCRdb table lists in-frame clones only, not all of them. V, J and clone size derive from that table, while D and trimming were established from the DNA sequence. This table has about 53,000 clones, 86% appearing once. The receptor's source is a man aged 70 or older with active COVID-19. Sequences were obtained from peripheral blood.

CDR3 nucleotide sequence: TGTGCCAGCTCACCACAAAACACAGGGGCGAACACTGAAGCTTTCTTT. Its protein product is CASSPQNTGANTEAFF. This chain joins TRBV18 and TRBJ1-1, with 7 bases lining up with TRBD1. There are 16 residues in the CDR3. The junction had 6 bases not matched to a gene; V was cut back by 1 base and J by 1 base. The germline V gene has CDR1 KGHSH and CDR2 LQKENI.